These 25 T cell receptor beta chains share one sample of origin, sequenced in a study of T-cell reconstitution after alpha-beta-depleted transplantation in children. Unique molecular identifiers tagged the TCRbeta library. One entry per CDR3 protein, called by TCRdb with MiXCR from the PCR reads. The sample consists of under 850,000 distinct CDR3 sequences, around 12% of them appearing once. This specimen consisted of PBMCs, obtained before TCRalphabeta/CD19-depleted stem cell transplant. Receptor source: a girl aged 2 to 9 with congenital amegakaryocytic thrombocytopenia, due to receive a stem cell transplant.

The sample holds many counts of this clonotype. The chain carries TRBV5-6 and TRBJ1-1; D ambiguous. This CDR3 is built from 14 residues. From germline, CDR1 is SGHDT and CDR2 YYEEEE. V was trimmed by 6 bases and J by 1 base, leaving 13 bases between them. The CDR3 DNA reads as TGTGCCAGCACCCCAGCGGAGGGGAACACTGAAGCTTTCTTT. Residues: CASTPAEGNTEAFF.

The chain recombines TRBV12-3 or TRBV12-4 with TRBJ2-1, with 9 positions matching TRBD2. The V and J ends lost 3 bases and 3 bases, in that order; junction bases with no gene match: 3. CDR3 length equals 15 residues. The CDR3 DNA reads as TGTGCCAGCAGTTTTGTGACTAGCGGCTACAATGAGCAGTTCTTC. The encoded protein is CASSFVTSGYNEQFF.

The chain links TRBV6-2 or TRBV6-3 to TRBJ2-5, with 8 bases fitting TRBD2. V shed 6 bases and J 3 bases; nucleotides not matched to a gene: 12. The germline V gene has CDR1 MNHEY and CDR2 SVGEGT. CDR3 length: 16 residues. As DNA, the CDR3 is TGTGCCAGCAGGCTGACCGAAAAAGCGGGAGAAGAGACCCAGTACTTC. It specifies CASRLTEKAGEETQYF.

This clonotype was counted ten times or more. V gene TRBV5-1 combines with J gene TRBJ2-3; D unresolved. The CDR3 has 15 amino acids. Trimming shortened V by 0 bases and J by 3 bases, and 11 bases separated the two germline ends. Germline CDR1 SGHRS, CDR2 YFSETQ. CDR3 amino acids: CASSLAFVSTDTQYF. Written as DNA, the CDR3 is TGCGCCAGCAGCTTGGCCTTTGTCTCTACAGATACGCAGTATTTT.

Ten or more counts support this clonotype. The chain uses TRBV29-1 and TRBJ2-1; 10 bases line up with TRBD2. The CDR3 has 13 residues. Germline V gene data show CDR1 as SQVTM and CDR2 as ANQGSEA. V gave up 3 bases and J gave up 13 bases; unmatched junction bases: 9. This chain's CDR3 is CSVDSYSGRTQFF. Written as DNA, the CDR3 is TGCAGCGTTGATTCCTATAGCGGGAGGACCCAGTTCTTC.

This clonotype has ten or more counts. A read error may produce the germline difference seen at one junction end. CDR3 loop: CASSPSGATGDFGTLFF. CDR3 sequence (DNA): TGTGCCAGCAGTCCCTCCGGGGCAACAGGAGACTTTGGGACCCTTTTTTTT. This chain links TRBV6-1 with TRBJ2-3; the D call may be TRBD1 or TRBD2 (5 bases each). Germline V lookup: CDR1 MNHNS, CDR2 SASEGT. The CDR3 covers 17 residues.

At least ten counts were recorded for this clonotype. The CDR3 region is CASSRTLNTGELFF. CDR3 sequence (DNA): TGCGCCAGCAGCCGGACACTGAACACCGGGGAGCTGTTTTTT. This chain connects TRBV5-1 to TRBJ2-2; a possible D gene is TRBD1 (5 bases). Trimming stripped 4 bases from V and 1 base from J, with 8 bases between. Germline values: CDR1 SGHRS, CDR2 YFSETQ. The CDR3 loop spans 14 amino acids.

The rearrangement uses TRBV11-2 and TRBJ1-1; tentative D call: TRBD1 (5 bases). The germline V gene encodes CDR1 SGHAT and CDR2 FQNNGV. The CDR3 runs to 15 residues. V shed 3 bases and J shed 1 base, with 12 bases lying between them. CDR3: CASSFLGRSNTEAFF. As DNA, the CDR3 is TGTGCCAGCAGCTTTCTGGGGCGGTCGAACACTGAAGCTTTCTTT.

This clonotype was recorded a few times. The chain is built from TRBV29-1 and TRBJ2-5, with D unresolved. The CDR3 has 15 residues. Per the germline V gene, CDR1 is SQVTM and CDR2 is ANQGSEA. V lost 3 bases and J 2 bases, leaving 16 bases between the germline ends. The CDR3 sequence is CSVEGNSRIQETQYF. In DNA form, the CDR3 reads TGCAGCGTTGAGGGGAATAGCAGAATACAAGAGACCCAGTACTTC.

The CDR3, as DNA: TGCAGTGCTAGAGGGGGGGGGACACAGGGTCAGCAGTTCTTC. The encoded protein is CSARGGGTQGQQFF. J is TRBJ2-1 and V is TRBV20-1; D might be TRBD2 (7 bases). V lost 1 base and J 11 bases, leaving 18 bases between the germline ends. Germline CDR1 and CDR2: DFQATT and SNEGSKA (reference sequence). This CDR3 region has 14 residues.

This clonotype has a handful of counts. J is TRBJ2-5 and V is TRBV12-3 or TRBV12-4; a possible D gene is TRBD2 (6 bases). Trimming pared 1 base from V and 4 bases from J, leaving 13 bases between. This CDR3 is built from 15 residues. This chain's CDR3 is CASSLDRDSLETQYF. CDR3 bases: TGTGCCAGCAGTTTAGACCGGGACTCGTTAGAGACCCAGTACTTC.

This clonotype came up many times. The rearrangement links TRBV20-1 to TRBJ1-5, with a tentative D call TRBD1 (5 bases). The CDR3 consists of 13 residues. The V gene lost 6 bases and the J gene lost 10 bases, with 19 bases spanning the gap. Germline CDR1 reads DFQATT; CDR2 reads SNEGSKA (reference sequence). The DNA for the CDR3 is TGCAGTGCAGGGGACGGTGGTAATGAACCCCAGCATTTT. Protein sequence: CSAGDGGNEPQHF.

This clonotype was counted at least ten times. DNA of the CDR3: TGCAGTGCTAGAGATGGCGGAGAATACCAAGAGACCCAGTACTTC. Translated: CSARDGGEYQETQYF. The V and J genes are TRBV20-1 and TRBJ2-5; D remains unclear. V lost 0 bases and J 0 bases, leaving 11 bases between the germline ends. Germline values: CDR1 DFQATT, CDR2 SNEGSKA (reference sequence). The CDR3 length is 15 residues.

This clonotype was picked up a small number of times. The chain has TRBV7-2 and TRBJ2-3, with no clear D. This CDR3 is built from 13 residues. V was pared by 5 bases and J by 8 bases, with 14 bases between. The germline V gene encodes CDR1 SGHTA and CDR2 FQGNSA. Here the CDR3 DNA reads TGTGCCAGCAGCGCGCCCCGGCCCGGTACGCAGTATTTT. Amino acids: CASSAPRPGTQYF. Looking up the rest from reference TRBV7-2 and TRBJ2-3 gives the full variable domain: GAGVSQSPSNKVTEKGKDVELRCDPISGHTALYWYRQSLGQGLEFLIYFQGNSAPDKSGLPSDRFSAERTGGSVSTLTIQRTQQEDSAVYLCASSAPRPGTQYFGPGTRLTVL.

This clonotype was seen ten or more times. The chain has TRBV20-1 and TRBJ1-6; possibly TRBD1 for D (6 bases). V was pared by 6 bases and J by 7 bases, with 13 bases between. Germline V gene lookup returns CDR1 DFQATT and CDR2 SNEGSKA (reference sequence). This CDR3 contains 13 residues. DNA of the CDR3: TGCAGTGCCAGGGGAGTGTGGAATTCACCCCTCCACTTT. Protein: CSARGVWNSPLHF.

This chain joins TRBV20-1 and TRBJ1-2; D may be TRBD1 (6 bases). The germline V gene encodes CDR1 DFQATT and CDR2 SNEGSKA (reference sequence). V was cut by 6 bases and J by 0 bases, with 14 bases left in between. This CDR3 spans 14 amino acids. The CDR3 protein is CSAKTTGTNYGYTF. The CDR3 DNA reads as TGCAGTGCCAAGACCACAGGGACTAACTATGGCTACACCTTC.

For this clonotype: This may be a read error: a much more frequent sequence differs by one nucleotide. This chain joins TRBV5-1 and TRBJ2-5; D not resolved. CDR1 is SGHRS and CDR2 is YFSETQ in the germline V gene. This CDR3 is 15 amino acids long. Trimming took off 1 base at V and 5 bases at J, with 15 bases between the two ends. The CDR3 coding sequence is TGCGCCAGCAGCTTGCGGTATCCTCCTGCGGAGACCCAGTACTTC. It specifies CASSLRYPPAETQYF.

This clonotype was detected many times. The rearrangement uses TRBV7-6 and TRBJ2-7, with 9 nucleotides matching TRBD2. CDR3 size: 16 residues. With V trimmed by 5 bases and J by 4 bases, 12 bases remained unmatched. Looked up from germline, CDR1 is SGHVS and CDR2 is FNYEAQ. Here the CDR3 reads CASSKVPGGREYEQYF. CDR3 in DNA: TGTGCCAGCAGCAAGGTTCCGGGCGGGAGGGAGTACGAGCAGTACTTC.

This clonotype was detected many times. V gene TRBV5-1 combines with J gene TRBJ1-4, with D possibly matching TRBD1 (6 bases). There are 15 residues in the CDR3. V lost 0 bases and J 7 bases, leaving 13 bases between the germline ends. Germline CDR1 and CDR2: SGHRS and YFSETQ. This CDR3 is CASSLDAGVPEKLFF. The CDR3 region has the DNA TGCGCCAGCAGCTTGGATGCAGGGGTTCCTGAAAAACTGTTTTTT.

This clonotype was counted a few times. The chain carries TRBV19 and TRBJ2-6, with D possibly being TRBD1 (5 bases). This CDR3 has 14 amino acids. V gave up 9 bases and J gave up 4 bases, with 13 bases separating them. CDR1 and CDR2 from the germline V gene are LNHDA and SQIVND (reference sequence). CDR3 DNA: TGTGCCAGCAACACAGGAGCCGGGGCCAACGTCCTGACTTTC. Residues: CASNTGAGANVLTF.

The rearrangement links TRBV6-2 or TRBV6-3 to TRBJ2-7; TRBD1 aligns across 8 bases. With 7 bases clipped from V and 2 bases from J, the junction kept 7 bases outside the gene matches. There are 14 residues in the CDR3. The V gene's germline CDR1 is MNHEY and CDR2 SVGEGT. The CDR3 nucleotides are TGTGCCAGCATACCCGGGACAGGTACCTACGAGCAGTACTTC. Amino acids: CASIPGTGTYEQYF.

This clonotype was seen at least ten times. The genes are TRBV29-1 and TRBJ2-1; D is unclear. From germline, CDR1 is SQVTM and CDR2 ANQGSEA. The CDR3 is 11 residues long. V gave up 4 bases and J gave up 4 bases, with 5 bases separating them. The CDR3 bases are TGCAGCGTTGCGATATACAATGAGCAGTTCTTC. As protein: CSVAIYNEQFF.

This chain connects TRBV20-1 to TRBJ2-1; 7 bases line up with TRBD2. Trimming at V came to 5 bases and at J to 10 bases, leaving 20 bases not matched to a gene. The CDR3 contains 16 residues. Germline V gene data show CDR1 as DFQATT and CDR2 as SNEGSKA (reference sequence). CDR3 DNA: TGCAGTGCTCCCTCCAAACCGGGAGGTGACTTCAGGGAGCAGTTCTTC. Its protein product is CSAPSKPGGDFREQFF.

This chain links TRBV30 with TRBJ2-3; D ambiguous. This CDR3 contains 14 residues. Germline V gene lookup returns CDR1 GTSNPN and CDR2 SVGIG (reference sequence). Trimming left V 1 base short and J 3 bases short, with 11 bases between. CDR3 sequence: CAWSDGWRTDTQYF. The CDR3 DNA is TGTGCCTGGAGTGATGGCTGGCGGACAGATACGCAGTATTTT.

This clonotype was seen a few times. The CDR3 DNA follows: TGTGCCAGCAGCTTAACAGATAAGGGACAAGATAACTACAATGAGCAGTTCTTC. Translation gives CASSLTDKGQDNYNEQFF. The rearrangement joins TRBV11-1 to TRBJ2-1; D is perhaps TRBD1 (6 bases). From germline, CDR1 is SGHAT and CDR2 FQDESV (reference sequence). The V end lost 2 bases, the J end lost 3 bases, and 20 bases lay between the germline ends. CDR3 length: 18 amino acids.